What follows are 5 T cell receptor beta chains derived from one specimen sequenced in a study of OX40 agonist ivuxolimab in advanced cancers. TCRdb's copy holds only in-frame clones and misses some; the assay was immunoSEQ multiplex PCR. Of 100,000 or so clones in the sample, 95% to 96% were seen once. This material consisted of CD4+ or CD8+ T cells sorted from blood, taken in a trial of the OX40 agonist ivuxolimab. The source of these receptors is an adult with an advanced solid tumor such as melanoma, head and neck, liver or kidney cancer.

The chain links TRBV7-2 to TRBJ2-2; D unclear. The CDR3 totals 14 residues. The V end was cut by 1 base, the J end by 1 base, with 4 bases between. CDR1 and CDR2 from the germline V gene are SGHTA and FQGNSA. In DNA, the CDR3 is TGTGCCAGCAGCTTAGGTGTGAACACCGGGGAGCTGTTTTTT. Translating gives CASSLGVNTGELFF. Full variable domain (rest looked up from reference TRBV7-2 and TRBJ2-2): GAGVSQSPSNKVTEKGKDVELRCDPISGHTALYWYRQSLGQGLEFLIYFQGNSAPDKSGLPSDRFSAERTGGSVSTLTIQRTQQEDSAVYLCASSLGVNTGELFFGEGSRLTVL.

This rearrangement joins TRBV7-9 to TRBJ2-5, with D perhaps matching TRBD1 (6 bases). The closer fit of TRBJ2-7 to the DNA end suggests the J call may be wrong. Germline lookup yields CDR1 SEHNR and CDR2 FQNEAQ (reference sequence). CDR3 length: 13 residues. CDR3 protein: CASSPDSRHEQYF. Here the CDR3 DNA reads TGTGCCAGCAGCCCGGACAGTAGGCACGAGCAGTACTTC.

The chain joins TRBV19 to TRBJ2-7; the D gene is possibly TRBD1 (7 bases). Trimming removed 3 bases at V and 0 bases at J, with 12 bases between. The CDR3 is made up of 15 amino acids. CDR1 is LNHDA, CDR2 SQIVND, per germline (reference sequence). The CDR3 bases are TGTGCCAGTAGTATTTCAGGGGGGTACTCCTACGAGCAGTACTTC. Translated: CASSISGGYSYEQYF.

The chain recombines TRBV27 with TRBJ2-3; D might be TRBD2 (6 bases). The CDR3 length is 14 residues. The V gene's germline CDR1 is MNHEY and CDR2 SMNVEV (reference sequence). V lost 4 bases and J lost 2, with 10 bases in between. DNA of the CDR3: TGTGCCAGCAGTTGGGGCGGGGACACAGATACGCAGTATTTT. It codes for CASSWGGDTDTQYF.

This rearrangement joins TRBV7-9 to TRBJ2-1; D unresolved. The germline V gene has CDR1 SEHNR and CDR2 FQNEAQ (reference sequence). V lost 3 bases and J lost 2, with 14 bases in between. The CDR3 sequence is 16 residues long. The CDR3 here is CASSLVTRSPYNEQFF. CDR3 bases: TGTGCCAGCAGCTTGGTTACCCGAAGCCCCTACAATGAGCAGTTCTTC. The whole variable domain, remainder taken from reference TRBV7-9 and TRBJ2-1, is DTGVSQNPRHKITKRGQNVTFRCDPISEHNRLYWYRQTLGQGPEFLTYFQNEAQLEKSRLLSDRFSAERPKGSFSTLEIQRTEQGDSAMYLCASSLVTRSPYNEQFFGPGTRLTVL.